This TCR beta chain was sequenced in a study of technical replicates of blood from a handful of donors. TCRdb's table, derived via immunoSEQ multiplex PCR, lists solely in-frame clones and lacks some. There are tens of thousands of clones in the sample; about 97% occur only once, and 0.29% lies in the top ten. This clone was observed a single time. The CDR3 extends over 17 amino acids. Germline V CDR1 and CDR2: SGHRS, YFSETQ. The V and J ends lost 0 bases and 0 bases respectively, with 16 bases between them. Sequenced material: T cells isolated from PBMCs. The chain has TRBV5-1 and TRBJ2-7; weak D call: TRBD1 (5 bases). The TCR originated in a human donor in good health. CDR3: CASSLDAGRANSYEQYF. The CDR3 region has the DNA TGCGCCAGCAGCTTGGATGCAGGCAGGGCGAACTCCTACGAGCAGTACTTC.